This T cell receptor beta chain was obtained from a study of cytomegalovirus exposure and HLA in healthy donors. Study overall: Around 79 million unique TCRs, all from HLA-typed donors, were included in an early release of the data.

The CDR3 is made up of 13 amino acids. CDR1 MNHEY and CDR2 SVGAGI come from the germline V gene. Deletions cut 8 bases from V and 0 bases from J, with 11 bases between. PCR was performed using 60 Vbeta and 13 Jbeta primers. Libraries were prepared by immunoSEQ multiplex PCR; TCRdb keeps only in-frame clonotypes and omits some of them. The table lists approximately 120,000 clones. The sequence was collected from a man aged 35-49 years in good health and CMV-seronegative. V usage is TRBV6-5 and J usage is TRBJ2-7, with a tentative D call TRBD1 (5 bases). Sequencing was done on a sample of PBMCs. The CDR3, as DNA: TGTGCCAGCTCGACAGAGAGCTCCTACGAGCAGTACTTC. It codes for CASSTESSYEQYF.